What follows are 9 T cell receptor beta chains derived from one specimen sequenced in a study of neurological immune-mediated disorders. TCRdb called the 5' RACE reads again in MiXCR, with one record for every CDR3 protein. The table includes approximately 26,000 distinct CDR3 sequences, around 3.4% detected once. Sequencing used PBMCs. The receptors were sampled from a woman aged 30 to 39 with multiple sclerosis.

This clonotype was observed at least ten times. Here the CDR3 reads CSARSRPPTSGIPGDEQFF. CDR3 nucleotides: TGCAGTGCTAGATCCCGCCCCCCGACTAGCGGGATCCCAGGCGATGAGCAGTTCTTC. The J gene is TRBJ2-1, the V gene TRBV20-1; TRBD2 matches 11 bases. The V gene end was trimmed by 2 bases and the J gene end by 8 bases; junction bases not matched to a gene: 20. The CDR3 sequence is 19 residues long. Germline V gene data show CDR1 as DFQATT and CDR2 as SNEGSKA (reference sequence).

The chain employs TRBV27 and TRBJ1-1, with D unresolved. Germline CDR1 reads MNHEY; CDR2 reads SMNVEV (reference sequence). The CDR3 spans 15 residues. V was pared by 2 bases and J by 6 bases, with 16 bases between. CDR3 sequence reads: CASSLKPGKRPEAFF. In DNA, the CDR3 is TGTGCCAGCAGTTTAAAACCGGGAAAGCGTCCTGAAGCTTTCTTT.

Points on this clonotype: This may come from a read error, since a much larger clone is one base off. The chain employs TRBV6-2 or TRBV6-3 and TRBJ2-4; possibly TRBD2 for D (5 bases). The germline V gene encodes CDR1 MNHEY and CDR2 SVGEGT. The CDR3 totals 14 residues. The V end was cut by 2 bases, the J end by 10 bases, with 15 bases between. The CDR3 loop reads CASSYVLAGEIQYF. The DNA of the CDR3 is TGTGCCAGCAGTTACGTCCTAGCCGGGGAAATTCAGTACTTC.

Notes on this clonotype: A read error is possible here, since a much larger clone lies one base away. The chain is built from TRBV28 and TRBJ2-7; possible D gene TRBD2, 5 bases. The CDR3 has 12 residues. The V end lost 10 bases, the J end lost 7 bases, and 17 bases lay between the germline ends. Germline assignment: CDR1 MDHEN and CDR2 SYDVKM. CDR3 residues: CAIQRTVEEQYF. CDR3 bases: TGTGCCATCCAGCGGACGGTCGAAGAGCAGTACTTC.

The chain carries TRBV7-9 and TRBJ1-1; D gene unclear. The CDR3 runs to 11 residues. Germline assignment: CDR1 SEHNR and CDR2 FQNEAQ (reference sequence). V was trimmed by 6 bases and J by 5 bases, leaving 7 bases between them. CDR3 sequence reads: CASRRATEAFF. CDR3 in DNA: TGTGCCAGCAGAAGGGCTACTGAAGCTTTCTTT.

This clonotype was recorded at least ten times. The V and J genes are TRBV6-5 and TRBJ2-3, with TRBD1 matching 9 bases. CDR1 and CDR2 from the germline V gene are MNHEY and SVGAGI. With 6 bases clipped from V and 4 bases from J, the junction kept 8 bases outside the gene matches. The CDR3 covers 15 residues. As DNA, the CDR3 is TGTGCCAGCAGGCGACAGCGACAGGGGGCAGATACGCAGTATTTT. This gives the protein CASRRQRQGADTQYF.

Many counts were recorded for this clonotype. A read error may account for a junction end that differs from germline. The chain is built from TRBV20-1 and TRBJ1-5; D uncertain. The germline V gene encodes CDR1 DFQATT and CDR2 SNEGSKA (reference sequence). This CDR3 has 12 amino acids. The CDR3 loop is CSARRIHQPQNF. The DNA for the CDR3 is TGCAGTGCTAGAAGGATCCATCAGCCCCAGAATTTT.

This clonotype appeared many times. J is TRBJ2-3 and V is TRBV5-5; D remains unclear. Trimming shortened V by 6 bases and J by 0 bases, and 14 bases separated the two germline ends. This CDR3 has 15 residues. The germline gives CDR1 SGHKS, CDR2 YYEKEE (reference sequence). The CDR3 DNA follows: TGTGCCAGCAAGTCCACGGACCGAAGCACAGATACGCAGTATTTT. Protein product: CASKSTDRSTDTQYF.

In its sample, this clonotype was seen many times. One junction end does not reproduce the germline sequence, and a read error may be involved. This sequence joins TRBV5-1 and TRBJ1-5; TRBD1 is a possible D gene (5 bases). CDR1 is SGHRS and CDR2 is YFSETQ in the germline V gene. The length of the CDR3 is 15 residues. The CDR3 region is CASSLVGASNQPQNF. The CDR3 nucleotides are TGCGCCAGCAGCTTGGTCGGGGCAAGCAATCAGCCCCAGAATTTT.